The entry below describes one T cell receptor beta chain. Its antigen is unknown. The sample holds no much larger clone one base away, and base qualities are not on file. Rearranged TRB sequences spanning V, D and J segments were amplified in a multiplex touch-down PCR with a mixed TRB-A/B primer pool. Illumina adapters and sample indices were attached to the amplicons through two consecutive PCR reactions run with Phusion HS II polymerase. After gel purification with the NucleoSpin Gel and PCR Clean-up kit, the amplicons were checked using Qubit and an Agilent 2100 Bioanalyzer. The libraries were sequenced on an Illumina MiSeq with 600-cycle, single-indexed, paired-end runs. Turning to the authors' computational methods: TRB sequences were processed with MiXCR versions 2.12 and 3.0.5. Each unique CDR3 nucleotide sequence was counted as one clone, and only productive sequences with at least two reads were retained. Shannon diversity, evenness, clonality (one minus evenness), and alpha-parameterized diversity profiles from alpha 0 to 5 were included as repertoire metrics. The IGoR algorithm was used to calculate generation probabilities of clones in the paired pre- and post-chemotherapy samples. In-frame beta chains were kept once TCRdb had trimmed the public reads at Q25 with fastp and called clones with MiXCR. Merged by CDR3 protein, the rows form single entries marked with the most common genes and DNA. The authors' filters were not applied to this entry. The sample table holds about 910 distinct CDR3 sequences, of which around three fifths were seen once. Roughly 30% of the sample comes from the top ten.

This specimen belongs to a study of T cell repertoires in aging, cancer and after chemotherapy (dated by TCRdb to 2018 to 2020). In the study overall: Six donor age groups were covered, ranging from 30 or younger up to 70 or older, and each group contained at least three individuals. To examine immunoaging and T cell reconstitution after chemotherapy, the study profiled TCR beta repertoires in peripheral blood from healthy donors and cancer patients. In the solid tumor group, the paired samples taken before and after chemotherapy came from brain tumor (glioblastoma) patients given temozolomide-based therapy. The complete dataset included some 9 million TCR reads. Alongside around 97 healthy donors serving as a reference group, the cohort included roughly 220 cancer patients, of whom roughly 90 had hematological cancers and 110 to 140 had solid cancers. Study-wide conclusions, independent of this receptor: Compared with age-matched healthy donors, untreated patients with hematological or solid cancers had significantly lower TCR diversity and higher clonality in blood. Median generation probability increased over the chemotherapy interval in both cancer cohorts, suggesting repertoire reconstitution through rebound thymic output. In healthy donors, the drop in TCR diversity with age came mainly from a loss of richness, whereas in cancer patients a loss of evenness also played a part. According to the authors, the repertoire data do not allow conclusions to be drawn about immunological memory after chemotherapy.

Instead of sorted cells or RNA, genomic DNA extracted from peripheral blood served as the source for amplifying TCR beta rearrangements. Deletion took 2 bases off V and 4 bases off J, with a span of 11 bases between the germline ends. From cysteine to phenylalanine, the CDR3 is 14 amino acids long. Only CDR3 DNA is held: 42 bases, read in frame from base 1. Taken from the germline V gene, the CDR1 and CDR2 loops are MNHEY and SVGAGI. Specimen: blood. The origin of this receptor is a human donor with a solid tumor. Here the chain combines TRBV6-5 and TRBJ1-2, with a tentative D gene TRBD1 over 5 matching bases. DNA sequence: TGTGCCAGCAGTTACGCCCAGGGTACCTATGGCTACACCTTC. Its protein product is CASSYAQGTYGYTF.